Listed below are T cell receptor beta chains from one sample, sequenced in a study of T cell changes during pregnancy in multiple sclerosis. Measured with immunoSEQ multiplex PCR; TCRdb has only the in-frame clones, and not every one. The sample lists fewer than 80,000 clones, about 89% occurring once. The sequencing here drew on peripheral blood, taken in the first trimester of pregnancy. These receptors were obtained from a female donor in good health, enrolled as a control in a pregnancy study. Both conserved end residues are part of each CDR3. A D gene is named only where the DNA matches it firmly. Size is omitted from some rows. Given values are once, few, many or a class for expanded clones.

-	TRBD1	TRBV2	TRBJ1-2	TGTGCCAGCACCCTCAGGGGGCGCGATGGCTACACCTTC	CASTLRGRDGYTF
-	TRBD1	TRBV7-9	TRBJ2-7	TGTGCCAGCAGCTTAGAAAATAAGGGACAGCCCTACGAGCAGTACTTC	CASSLENKGQPYEQYF
-	TRBD1	TRBV2	TRBJ2-7	TGTGCCAGCATGAGGGTGGGGACAGGGAGCGAGCAGTACTTC	CASMRVGTGSEQYF
-	-	TRBV28	TRBJ1-1	TGTGCCAGCAGTTTACGACAGCTTGAAGCTTTCTTT	CASSLRQLEAFF
-	TRBD1	TRBV7-9	TRBJ2-1	TGTGCCGGAGAGGGACAGCCGGCCTCCTACAATGAGCAGTTCTTC	CAGEGQPASYNEQFF
-	TRBD1	TRBV5-5	TRBJ1-4	TGTGCCAGCAGCATCTACGGGACAGTCAATGAAAAACTGTTTTTT	CASSIYGTVNEKLFF
-	-	TRBV19	TRBJ2-7	TGTGCCAGTAGCCAACCGGGACAAAGTAGCTACGAGCAGTACTTC	CASSQPGQSSYEQYF
once	-	TRBV5-1	TRBJ1-1	TGCGCCAGCAGCGGGGGCGGTGAAGCTTTCTTT	CASSGGGEAFF
-	-	TRBV15	TRBJ2-1	TGTGCCACCAGCAGAGATCTTCGGAGGGAGCAGTTCTTC	CATSRDLRREQFF
-	TRBD2	TRBV6-6	TRBJ2-7	TGTGCCAGCAGACGGGGGACTAGCGGGACCTACGAGCAGTACTTC	CASRRGTSGTYEQYF
-	TRBD2	TRBV6-6	TRBJ2-3	TGTGCCAGCAGTTGGACTAGCGGGGCTACAGATACGCAGTATTTT	CASSWTSGATDTQYF
-	-	TRBV5-1	TRBJ1-4	TGCGCCAGCAGCTTGGATACAGCGGGTGAAAAACTGTTTTTT	CASSLDTAGEKLFF
-	TRBD2	TRBV18	TRBJ2-1	TGTGCCAGCTCCCTACACAAAACTAGCGGGAGGTCGACCTACAATGAGCAGTTCTTC	CASSLHKTSGRSTYNEQFF
-	-	TRBV19	TRBJ1-1	TGTGCCAGTAGTATTACACGGAACACTGAAGCTTTCTTT	CASSITRNTEAFF
once	TRBD1	TRBV7-9	TRBJ1-5	TGTGCCAGCAGCTTAGAGGGGACAGGAGATCAGCCCCAGCATTTT	CASSLEGTGDQPQHF
-	-	TRBV7-2	TRBJ1-6	TGTGCCAGCAGCCAATTAGGGAGCTCCTATAATTCACCCCTCCACTTT	CASSQLGSSYNSPLHF
-	TRBD2	TRBV5-4	TRBJ2-1	TGTGCCAGCAGTCGGACTAGCGGGGGCTTAAGCTCCTACAATGAGCAGTTCTTC	CASSRTSGGLSSYNEQFF
-	TRBD2	TRBV19	TRBJ2-5	TGTGCCAGTAGTTTTCTGCGGGGGGGCCAAGAGACCCAGTACTTC	CASSFLRGGQETQYF
-	TRBD1	TRBV7-9	TRBJ1-5	TGTGCCAGCAGCCTACAGGGGCGCAATCAGCCCCAGCATTTT	CASSLQGRNQPQHF
once	TRBD1	TRBV9	TRBJ2-5	TGTGCCAGCAGCGCGACACCAGCAACAGGGGAAGAGACCCAGTACTTC	CASSATPATGEETQYF
-	TRBD2	TRBV6-5	TRBJ2-1	TGTGCCAGCAGTTGGGGACTAAGCGGGAGCGGTGAGCAGTTCTTC	CASSWGLSGSGEQFF
-	-	TRBV7-8	TRBJ2-7	TGTGCCAGCAGTTTTACCCCGCGACAGGCCACCTACGAGCAGTACTTC	CASSFTPRQATYEQYF
few	-	TRBV7-9	TRBJ1-1	TGTGCCAGCGAGCGGGCGGGCGAGAACACTGAAGCTTTCTTT	CASERAGENTEAFF
-	TRBD2	TRBV10-2	TRBJ2-2	TGCGCCAGCAGTGAGTCGGCTAGCGGGAGGGCGGGCACCGGGGAGCTGTTTTTT	CASSESASGRAGTGELFF
-	-	TRBV4-2	TRBJ2-7	TGTGCCAGCAGCCTCGGGGGTACCTACGAGCAGTACTTC	CASSLGGTYEQYF
-	-	TRBV18	TRBJ1-1	TGTGCCAGCTCACCCGTGGCGGGCCGGTTGAACACTGAAGCTTTCTTT	CASSPVAGRLNTEAFF
-	TRBD1	TRBV6-5	TRBJ2-7	TGTGCCAGCAGTTACTCGAAGGGACAGGGAGCCTACGAGCAGTACTTC	CASSYSKGQGAYEQYF
-	TRBD1	TRBV5-1	TRBJ2-6	TGCGCCAGCAGCCCGGGACAGGGCTCCTCTGGGGCCAACGTCCTGACTTTC	CASSPGQGSSGANVLTF
-	-	TRBV6-1	TRBJ2-6	TGTGCCAGCAGTGGCACAGGGTCCCCTCTCTCTGGGGCCAACGTCCTGACTTTC	CASSGTGSPLSGANVLTF
-	TRBD1	TRBV2	TRBJ2-1	TGTGCCAGCACGGGGCAGGGGGCATCTCTCGAGCAGTTCTTC	CASTGQGASLEQFF
-	-	TRBV11-2	TRBJ1-2	TGTGCCAGCAGCTACAGGGAGAACTATGGCTACACCTTC	CASSYRENYGYTF
-	-	TRBV5-8	TRBJ2-5	TGTGCCAGCAGCTTGGGTTTACTCCGGACGGAGGGAGAGACCCAGTACTTC	CASSLGLLRTEGETQYF
-	-	TRBV4-2	TRBJ1-2	TGTGCCAGCAGCCAAGATCAGGGTGTACGGGGCTACACCTTC	CASSQDQGVRGYTF
-	-	TRBV6-5	TRBJ2-7	TGTGCCAGCAGTTACGGAGTTGGCGAGCAGTACTTC	CASSYGVGEQYF
-	TRBD2	TRBV7-8	TRBJ2-1	TGTGCCAGCAGCCGCCAGACCGGACTAGCGGGGGACAATGAGCAGTTCTTC	CASSRQTGLAGDNEQFF
-	-	TRBV19	TRBJ2-3	TGTGCCAGTAGTATGAGTAGAGACACAGATACGCAGTATTTT	CASSMSRDTDTQYF
-	-	TRBV11-3	TRBJ2-5	TGTGCCAGCAGCTTAGGGGCGAGGGTTCAAGAGACCCAGTACTTC	CASSLGARVQETQYF
-	-	TRBV5-4	TRBJ2-7	TGTGCCAGCAGCCTAACTCTTAGCGGACCGGGCTACGAGCAGTACTTC	CASSLTLSGPGYEQYF
-	TRBD1	TRBV15	TRBJ2-7	TGTGCCACCAGCAGTTTGGGACAGGGTCCCTACGAGCAGTACTTC	CATSSLGQGPYEQYF
-	-	TRBV29-1	TRBJ1-2	TGCAGCGTTGACGGCGGAATAGGGGACTATGGCTACACCTTC	CSVDGGIGDYGYTF